Below, 15 T cell receptor beta chains from the same sample are listed, as sequenced in a study of shared clonotypes between healthy human individuals. Some clones are missing from TCRdb's copy, which holds only in-frame ones; the method was immunoSEQ multiplex PCR. The sample lists around 2.3 million clones; about 94% were seen once. Sample: naive CD4+ T cells sorted from blood. The sample's subset: CD45RA+ positively selected. These receptors originate from a man aged 18 to 29 in good health.

The chain links TRBV10-1 to TRBJ2-1; TRBD1 aligns across 12 bases. The CDR3 is 14 amino acids. Per the germline V gene, CDR1 is WNHNN and CDR2 is SYGVQD (reference sequence). Germline trimming cut 5 bases from V and 8 bases from J; bases unmatched to any gene: 4. The CDR3 DNA sequence: TGCGCCAGCAGTCAGGGACAGGGGGCCGATGAGCAGTTCTTC. Residues: CASSQGQGADEQFF.

The chain combines TRBV19 with TRBJ1-4; 8 bases line up with TRBD1. The ends lost 7 bases at V and 6 bases at J; junction bases unmatched: 7. The CDR3 runs 14 residues. Germline assignment: CDR1 LNHDA and CDR2 SQIVND (reference sequence). CDR3 DNA: TGTGCCAGTATTTCGACAGGGGTAGATGAAAAACTGTTTTTT. As protein: CASISTGVDEKLFF.

This sequence joins TRBV27 and TRBJ2-1; a possible D gene is TRBD2 (6 bases). Per germline, CDR1 MNHEY and CDR2 SMNVEV (reference sequence). V lost 7 bases, J lost 13 bases, and 17 bases lay in between. This CDR3 region has 12 residues. CDR3 loop: CASTRAGYEQFF. In nucleotides, the CDR3 is TGTGCCAGCACCCGCGCGGGGTACGAACAGTTCTTC.

In the case of this clone: The sample carries other DNA sequences with the same CDR3. The chain uses TRBV19 and TRBJ1-6, with 7 bases matching TRBD1. The CDR3 has 15 amino acids. Trimming cost V 4 bases and J 3 bases; bases outside gene matches: 3. Germline CDR1 LNHDA, CDR2 SQIVND (reference sequence). The CDR3 DNA sequence: TGTGCCAGTAGTACTCGGGACAGCTATAATTCACCCCTCCACTTT. Protein: CASSTRDSYNSPLHF.

This sequence joins TRBV18 and TRBJ1-5; the match to TRBD1 covers 7 bases. CDR1 and CDR2 from the germline V gene are KGHSH and LQKENI. This CDR3 has 15 residues. The J segment lost 3 bases and the V segment lost 3 bases, leaving 5 bases of the junction unmatched. The CDR3 here is CASSPGGQNNQPQHF. DNA of the CDR3: TGTGCCAGCTCACCGGGGGGACAGAACAATCAGCCCCAGCATTTT. Supplemented by reference TRBV18 and TRBJ1-5, the full variable domain reads NAGVMQNPRHLVRRRGQEARLRCSPMKGHSHVYWYRQLPEEGLKFMVYLQKENIIDESGMPKERFSAEFPKEGPSILRIQQVVRGDSAAYFCASSPGGQNNQPQHFGDGTRLSIL.

The chain couples TRBV25-1 to TRBJ2-2, with 11 bases aligning to TRBD1. Looked up from germline, CDR1 is MGHDK and CDR2 is SYGVNS. This CDR3 spans 16 amino acids. Trimming cost V 3 bases and J 4 bases; bases outside gene matches: 4. The CDR3 reads CASSDSGTGGTGELFF. In DNA, the CDR3 is TGTGCCAGCAGTGACTCCGGGACAGGGGGCACCGGGGAGCTGTTTTTT.

The chain has TRBV29-1 and TRBJ2-7; 7 bases map to TRBD1. CDR3 size: 13 residues. V was clipped by 7 bases and J by 1 base; unmatched bases: 7. Germline V gives CDR1 SQVTM, CDR2 ANQGSEA. Here the CDR3 reads CSALKQGSYEQYF. The CDR3 DNA is TGCAGCGCGCTAAAACAGGGGTCCTACGAGCAGTACTTC.

The rearrangement uses TRBV6-1 and TRBJ2-7; TRBD1 matches at 9 bases. With V trimmed by 6 bases and J by 2 bases, 8 bases remained unmatched. Germline V lookup: CDR1 MNHNS, CDR2 SASEGT. The CDR3 length is 15 residues. CDR3 coding DNA: TGTGCCAGCAGACCTGGAGGGACAGGGACCTACGAGCAGTACTTC. Protein: CASRPGGTGTYEQYF.

CDR3: CASSLYYDGSVREQYF. The CDR3 nucleotides are TGTGCCAGCAGCTTATACTACGACGGCTCGGTTCGCGAGCAGTACTTC. The V and J genes are TRBV11-2 and TRBJ2-7; D remains unclear. The CDR3 is 16 amino acids. Germline V gives CDR1 SGHAT, CDR2 FQNNGV. Trimming left V 2 bases short and J 6 bases short, with 20 bases between.

V and J are TRBV9 and TRBJ2-7; tentative D call: TRBD2 (7 bases). Germline V gene sequence: CDR1 SGDLS, CDR2 YYNGEE. The CDR3 runs 15 residues. V was shortened by 0 bases and J by 2 bases, with 12 bases between the two germline ends. The CDR3 DNA is TGTGCCAGCAGCGTAGAGGGGGGGCGCGCCTACGAGCAGTACTTC. It codes for CASSVEGGRAYEQYF.

The V call is TRBV10-3, the J call TRBJ2-1; D remains ambiguous. The V gene's germline CDR1 is ENHRY and CDR2 SYGVKD. V shed 5 bases and J shed 5 bases, with 4 bases lying between them. This CDR3 comprises 11 residues. The DNA for the CDR3 is TGTGCCATCAGTTGGAACAATGAGCAGTTCTTC. Protein sequence: CAISWNNEQFF.

V and J are TRBV28 and TRBJ2-1; a possible D gene is TRBD2 (6 bases). The V gene's germline CDR1 is MDHEN and CDR2 SYDVKM. V lost 6 bases and J 9 bases, leaving 12 bases between the germline ends. The CDR3 extends over 12 amino acids. CDR3 in DNA: TGTGCCAGCAGCGGGACTTTTGGTGAGCAGTTCTTC. Protein: CASSGTFGEQFF. Full variable domain (missing parts from reference TRBV28 and TRBJ2-1): DVKVTQSSRYLVKRTGEKVFLECVQDMDHENMFWYRQDPGLGLRLIYFSYDVKMKEKGDIPEGYSVSREKKERFSLILESASTNQTSMYLCASSGTFGEQFFGPGTRLTVL.

This rearrangement joins TRBV7-9 to TRBJ2-5, with D possibly matching TRBD2 (7 bases). Germline CDR1 reads SEHNR; CDR2 reads FQNEAQ (reference sequence). V lost 2 bases and J 5 bases, leaving 18 bases between the germline ends. The CDR3 is 16 amino acids. CDR3 DNA sequence: TGTGCCAGCAGCTTACCCTGGACTAGAGGGGGGGAGACCCAGTACTTC. Residues: CASSLPWTRGGETQYF.

The chain has TRBV6-1 and TRBJ2-7, with D tentatively TRBD1 (6 bases). The CDR3 loop spans 17 amino acids. Trimming removed 2 bases at V and 2 bases at J, with 19 bases between. Germline V gives CDR1 MNHNS, CDR2 SASEGT. The CDR3 DNA reads TGTGCCAGCAGTGAATGGGGGTGGGACATGGGGACCTACGAGCAGTACTTC. Amino acid sequence: CASSEWGWDMGTYEQYF.

The chain has TRBV4-1 and TRBJ1-1; the match to TRBD1 covers 7 bases. The J segment lost 2 bases and the V segment lost 1 base, leaving 7 bases of the junction unmatched. This CDR3 spans 16 amino acids. Per germline, CDR1 MGHRA and CDR2 YSYEKL. CDR3 sequence reads: CASSQGYGQANTEAFF. The CDR3 DNA sequence: TGCGCCAGCAGCCAAGGATATGGACAGGCCAACACTGAAGCTTTCTTT.